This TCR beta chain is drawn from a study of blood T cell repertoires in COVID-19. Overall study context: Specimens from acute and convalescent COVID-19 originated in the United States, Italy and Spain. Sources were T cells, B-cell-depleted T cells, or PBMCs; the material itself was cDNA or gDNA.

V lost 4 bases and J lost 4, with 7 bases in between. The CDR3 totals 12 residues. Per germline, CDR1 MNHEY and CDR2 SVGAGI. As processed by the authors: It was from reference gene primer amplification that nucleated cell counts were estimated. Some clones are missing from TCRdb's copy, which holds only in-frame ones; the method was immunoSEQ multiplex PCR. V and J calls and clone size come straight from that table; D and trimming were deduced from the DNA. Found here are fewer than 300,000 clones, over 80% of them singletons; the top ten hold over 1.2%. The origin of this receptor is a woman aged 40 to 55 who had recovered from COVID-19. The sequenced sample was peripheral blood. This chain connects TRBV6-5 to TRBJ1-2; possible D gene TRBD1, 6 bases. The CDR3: CASSSQGYGYTF. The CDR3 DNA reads TGTGCCAGCAGTTCACAGGGCTATGGCTACACCTTC.